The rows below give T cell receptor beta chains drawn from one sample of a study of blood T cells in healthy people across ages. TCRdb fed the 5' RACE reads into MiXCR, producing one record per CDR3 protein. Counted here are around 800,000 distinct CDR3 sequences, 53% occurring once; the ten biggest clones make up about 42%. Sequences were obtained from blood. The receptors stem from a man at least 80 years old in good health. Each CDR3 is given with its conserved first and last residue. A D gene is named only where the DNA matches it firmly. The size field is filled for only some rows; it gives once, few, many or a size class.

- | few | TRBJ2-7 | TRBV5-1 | CASSLGANEQYF | TGCGCCAGCAGCTTGGGTGCGAACGAGCAGTACTTC
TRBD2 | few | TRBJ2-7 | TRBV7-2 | CASSLDLAGALYEQYF | TGTGCCAGCAGTTTAGACCTAGCGGGAGCGCTCTACGAGCAGTACTTC
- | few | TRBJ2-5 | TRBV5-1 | CASSSLTPVGETQYF | TGCGCCAGCAGCTCGCTGACCCCGGTAGGAGAGACCCAGTACTTC
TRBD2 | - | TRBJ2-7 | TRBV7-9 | CASSSSGRSYEQYF | TGTGCCAGCAGCTCTAGCGGGAGGTCCTACGAGCAGTACTTC
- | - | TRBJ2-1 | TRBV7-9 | CASSFTSSKERFF | TGTGCCAGCAGCTTTACGAGTAGCAAAGAGCGGTTCTTC
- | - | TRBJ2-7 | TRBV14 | CASSQSVTEASHEQYF | TGTGCCAGCAGCCAAAGTGTGACAGAGGCGTCCCACGAGCAGTACTTC
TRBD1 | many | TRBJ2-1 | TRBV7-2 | CASAPGQGPYNEQFF | TGTGCCAGCGCGCCGGGACAGGGCCCCTACAATGAGCAGTTCTTC
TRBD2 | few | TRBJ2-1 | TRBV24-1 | CATSPLRLAEHNEQFF | TGTGCCACCAGTCCCCTCAGGCTAGCGGAACACAATGAGCAGTTCTTC
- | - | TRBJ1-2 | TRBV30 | CAWSVGTFNYGYTF | TGTGCCTGGAGTGTAGGGACCTTTAACTATGGCTACACCTTC
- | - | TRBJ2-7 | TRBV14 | CASSQGGLGTREQYF | TGTGCCAGCAGCCAAGGTGGGCTGGGGACTCGCGAGCAGTACTTC
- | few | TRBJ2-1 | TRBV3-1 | CASSQESPLLRGEQFF | TGTGCCAGCAGCCAAGAATCCCCACTCCTCAGGGGTGAGCAGTTCTTC
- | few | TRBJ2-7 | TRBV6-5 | CASRGAGEQYF | TGTGCCAGCCGTGGGGCAGGCGAGCAGTACTTC
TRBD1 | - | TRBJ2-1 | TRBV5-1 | CASSNYGTGTDEQFF | TGCGCCAGCAGCAACTACGGGACAGGGACGGATGAGCAGTTCTTC
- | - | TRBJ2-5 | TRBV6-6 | CASSYSKGGRSQETQYF | TGTGCCAGCAGTTACTCCAAGGGCGGGCGGTCCCAAGAGACCCAGTACTTC
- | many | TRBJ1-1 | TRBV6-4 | CASSERALAVTEAFF | TGTGCCAGCAGTGAGAGGGCCCTCGCCGTGACTGAAGCTTTCTTT
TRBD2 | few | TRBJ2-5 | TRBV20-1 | CSAIGREGPLNIETQYF | TGCAGTGCTATTGGGAGGGAGGGCCCACTCAATATCGAGACCCAGTACTTC